This T cell receptor (beta chain) came from a study of cytomegalovirus exposure and HLA in healthy donors. Overall study: The 95 to 150 validation repertoires used a platform that matched the one used for the roughly 700 first-cohort repertoires, as a later analysis reported.

Germline trimming cut 2 bases from V and 8 bases from J; bases unmatched to any gene: 15. The CDR3 totals 19 residues. The germline V gene encodes CDR1 SGDLS and CDR2 YYNGEE. Regarding this clone: Its antigen is still unknown.

Sequencing used immunoSEQ multiplex PCR; TCRdb keeps in-frame clones, though not all of them. The data hold 150,000 to 180,000 clones, with approximately 86% observed a single time. Broader study findings: It was reported that the classifier diagnosed cytomegalovirus status with high specificity and sensitivity in both the original and validation cohorts. Later, an analysis found that TCR clusters from the first cohort tended to co-occur in the roughly 130 validation repertoires.

Sequencing input: PBMCs. This receptor was obtained from a man younger than 35 in good health and CMV-seropositive. The V call is TRBV9, the J call TRBJ2-1; TRBD2 agrees at 14 bases. The CDR3 DNA is TGTGCCAGCAGCGTCTCCGGGACTAGCGGGAGCCGCCCTCTCTATGAGCAGTTCTTC. Its protein is CASSVSGTSGSRPLYEQFF.